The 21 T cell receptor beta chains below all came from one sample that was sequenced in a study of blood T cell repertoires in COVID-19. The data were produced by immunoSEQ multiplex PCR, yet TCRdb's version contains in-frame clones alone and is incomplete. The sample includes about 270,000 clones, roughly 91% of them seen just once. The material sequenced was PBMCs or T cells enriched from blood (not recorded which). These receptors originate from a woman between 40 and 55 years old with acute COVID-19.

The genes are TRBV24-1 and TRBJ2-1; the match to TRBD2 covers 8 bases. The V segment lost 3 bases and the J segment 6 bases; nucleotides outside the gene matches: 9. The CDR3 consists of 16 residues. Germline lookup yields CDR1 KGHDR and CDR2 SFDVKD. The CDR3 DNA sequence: TGTGCCACCAGTGATCCCCACGGGACTAGGACCAATGAGCAGTTCTTC. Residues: CATSDPHGTRTNEQFF.

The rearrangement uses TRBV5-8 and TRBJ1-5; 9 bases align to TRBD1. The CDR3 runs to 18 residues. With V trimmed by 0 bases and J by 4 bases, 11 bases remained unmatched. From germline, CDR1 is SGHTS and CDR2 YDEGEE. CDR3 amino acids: CASSLGPGQGALNQPQHF. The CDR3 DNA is TGTGCCAGCAGCTTGGGACCGGGACAGGGCGCCCTTAATCAGCCCCAGCATTTT.

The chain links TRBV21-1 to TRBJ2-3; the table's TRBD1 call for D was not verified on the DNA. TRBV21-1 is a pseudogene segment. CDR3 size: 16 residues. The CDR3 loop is CASSKLQDRVGDTQYF. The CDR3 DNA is TGTGCCAGCAGCAAACTCCAGGACAGGGTAGGAGATACGCAGTATTTT.

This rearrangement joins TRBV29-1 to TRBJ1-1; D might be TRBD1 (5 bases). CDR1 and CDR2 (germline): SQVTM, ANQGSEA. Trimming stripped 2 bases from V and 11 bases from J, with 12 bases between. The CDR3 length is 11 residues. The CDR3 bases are TGCAGCGTTGAACAGGGCATCGGGGCTTTCTTT. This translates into CSVEQGIGAFF.

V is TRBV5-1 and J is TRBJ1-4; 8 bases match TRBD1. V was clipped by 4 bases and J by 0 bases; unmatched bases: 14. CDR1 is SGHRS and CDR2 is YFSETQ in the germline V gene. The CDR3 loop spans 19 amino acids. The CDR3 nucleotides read TGCGCCAGCAGCCTCTCACCGGGACAGGAATCAGCAACTAATGAAAAACTGTTTTTT. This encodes CASSLSPGQESATNEKLFF.

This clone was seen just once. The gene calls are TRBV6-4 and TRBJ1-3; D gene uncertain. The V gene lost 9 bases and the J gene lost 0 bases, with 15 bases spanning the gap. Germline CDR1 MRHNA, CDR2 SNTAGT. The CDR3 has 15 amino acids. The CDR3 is CASFCAINSGNTIYF. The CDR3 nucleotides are TGTGCCAGTTTCTGCGCTATAAACTCTGGAAACACCATATATTTT.

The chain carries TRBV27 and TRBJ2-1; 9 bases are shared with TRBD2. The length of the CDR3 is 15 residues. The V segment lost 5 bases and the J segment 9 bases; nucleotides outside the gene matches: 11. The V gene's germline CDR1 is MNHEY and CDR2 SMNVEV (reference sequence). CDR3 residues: CASSAPGLAIPEQFF. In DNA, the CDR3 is TGTGCCAGCAGTGCACCGGGACTAGCTATTCCTGAGCAGTTCTTC.

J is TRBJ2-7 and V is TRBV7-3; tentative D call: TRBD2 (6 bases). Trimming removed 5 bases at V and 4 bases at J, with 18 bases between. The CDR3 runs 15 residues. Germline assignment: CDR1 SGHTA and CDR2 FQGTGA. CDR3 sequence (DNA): TGTGCCAGCAGCCCCACCGGGACTGCGTTGTACGAGCAGTACTTC. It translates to CASSPTGTALYEQYF. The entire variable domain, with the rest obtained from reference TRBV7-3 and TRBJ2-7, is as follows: GAGVSQTPSNKVTEKGKYVELRCDPISGHTALYWYRQSLGQGPEFLIYFQGTGAADDSGLPNDRFFAVRPEGSVSTLKIQRTERGDSAVYLCASSPTGTALYEQYFGPGTRLTVT.

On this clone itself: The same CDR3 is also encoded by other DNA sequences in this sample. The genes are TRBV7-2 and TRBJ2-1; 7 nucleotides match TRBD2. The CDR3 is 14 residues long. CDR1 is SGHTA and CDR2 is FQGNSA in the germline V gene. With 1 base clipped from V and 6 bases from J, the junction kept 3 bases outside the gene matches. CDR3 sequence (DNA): TGTGCCAGCAGCTTAGGCGCGGGAGTCAATGAGCAGTTCTTC. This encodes CASSLGAGVNEQFF.

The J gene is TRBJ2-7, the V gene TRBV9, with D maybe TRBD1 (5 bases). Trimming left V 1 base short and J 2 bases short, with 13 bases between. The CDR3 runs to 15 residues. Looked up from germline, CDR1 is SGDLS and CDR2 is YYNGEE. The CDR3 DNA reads TGTGCCAGCAGCGTAAGCACAGGATCCACCTACGAGCAGTACTTC. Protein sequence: CASSVSTGSTYEQYF.

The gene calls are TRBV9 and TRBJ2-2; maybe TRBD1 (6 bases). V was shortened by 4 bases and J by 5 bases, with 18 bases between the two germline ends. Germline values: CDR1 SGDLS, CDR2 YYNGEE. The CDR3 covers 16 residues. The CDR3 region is CASSPRNRVWTGELFF. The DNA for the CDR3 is TGTGCCAGCAGCCCCCGGAACAGGGTGTGGACCGGGGAGCTGTTTTTT. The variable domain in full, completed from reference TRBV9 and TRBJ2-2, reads DSGVTQTPKHLITATGQRVTLRCSPRSGDLSVYWYQQSLDQGLQFLIQYYNGEERAKGNILERFSAQQFPDLHSELNLSSLELGDSALYFCASSPRNRVWTGELFFGEGSRLTVL.

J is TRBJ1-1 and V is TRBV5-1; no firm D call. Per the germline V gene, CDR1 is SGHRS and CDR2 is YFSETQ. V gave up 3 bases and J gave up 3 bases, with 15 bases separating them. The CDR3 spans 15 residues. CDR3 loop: CASSSSSPGYTEAFF. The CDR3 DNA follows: TGCGCCAGCAGCTCTTCATCCCCGGGATACACTGAAGCTTTCTTT. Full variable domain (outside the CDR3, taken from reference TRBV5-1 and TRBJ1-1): KAGVTQTPRYLIKTRGQQVTLSCSPISGHRSVSWYQQTPGQGLQFLFEYFSETQRNKGNFPGRFSGRQFSNSRSEMNVSTLELGDSALYLCASSSSSPGYTEAFFGQGTRLTVV.

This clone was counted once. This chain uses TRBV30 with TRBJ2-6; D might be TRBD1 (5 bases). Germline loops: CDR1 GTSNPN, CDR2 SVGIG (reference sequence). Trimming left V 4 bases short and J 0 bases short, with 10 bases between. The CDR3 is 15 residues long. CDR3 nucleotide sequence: TGTGCCTGGACCACAGGACGCTCTGGGGCCAACGTCCTGACTTTC. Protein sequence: CAWTTGRSGANVLTF. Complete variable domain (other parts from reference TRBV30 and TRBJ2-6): SQTIHQWPATLVQPVGSPLSLECTVEGTSNPNLYWYRQAAGRGLQLLFYSVGIGQISSEVPQNLSASRPQDRQFILSSKKLLLSDSGFYLCAWTTGRSGANVLTFGAGSRLTVL.

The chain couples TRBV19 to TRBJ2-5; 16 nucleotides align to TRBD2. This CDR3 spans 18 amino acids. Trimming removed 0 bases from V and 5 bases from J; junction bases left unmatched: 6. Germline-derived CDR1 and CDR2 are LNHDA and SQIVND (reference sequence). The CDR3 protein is CASSIDGTSGRARETQYF. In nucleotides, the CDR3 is TGTGCCAGTAGTATAGATGGGACTAGCGGGAGGGCCCGGGAGACCCAGTACTTC.

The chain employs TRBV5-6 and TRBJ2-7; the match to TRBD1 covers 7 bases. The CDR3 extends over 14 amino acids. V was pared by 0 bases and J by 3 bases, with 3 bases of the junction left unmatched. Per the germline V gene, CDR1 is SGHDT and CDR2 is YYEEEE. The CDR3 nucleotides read TGTGCCAGCAGCTTGGGGGACAGAAGCTACGAGCAGTACTTC. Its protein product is CASSLGDRSYEQYF.

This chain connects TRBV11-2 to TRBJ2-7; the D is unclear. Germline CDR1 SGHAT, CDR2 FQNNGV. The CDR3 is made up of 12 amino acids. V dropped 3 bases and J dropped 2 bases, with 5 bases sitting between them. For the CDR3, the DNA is TGTGCCAGCAGCTTCCCTCCCTACGAGCAGTACTTC. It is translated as CASSFPPYEQYF. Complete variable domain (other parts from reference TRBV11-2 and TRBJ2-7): EAGVAQSPRYKIIEKRQSVAFWCNPISGHATLYWYQQILGQGPKLLIQFQNNGVVDDSQLPKDRFSAERLKGVDSTLKIQPAKLEDSAVYLCASSFPPYEQYFGPGTRLTVT.

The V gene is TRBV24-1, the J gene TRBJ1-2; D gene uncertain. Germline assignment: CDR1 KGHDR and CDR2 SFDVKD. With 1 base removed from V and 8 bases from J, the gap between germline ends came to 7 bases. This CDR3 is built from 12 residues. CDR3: CATSDFGQGYTF. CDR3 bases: TGTGCCACCAGTGATTTTGGGCAGGGCTACACCTTC.

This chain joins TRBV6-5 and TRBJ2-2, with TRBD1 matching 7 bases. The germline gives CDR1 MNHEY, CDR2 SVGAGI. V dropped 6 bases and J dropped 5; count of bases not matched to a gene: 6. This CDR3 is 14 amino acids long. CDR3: CASRTRGWTGELFF. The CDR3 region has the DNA TGTGCCAGCAGAACCAGGGGGTGGACCGGGGAGCTGTTTTTT.

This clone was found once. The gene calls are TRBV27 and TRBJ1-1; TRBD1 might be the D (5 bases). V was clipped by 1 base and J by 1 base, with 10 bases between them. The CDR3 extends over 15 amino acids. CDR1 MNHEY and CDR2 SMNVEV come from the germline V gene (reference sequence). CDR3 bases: TGTGCCAGCAGTTTATGGGGGGTTCCGAACACTGAAGCTTTCTTT. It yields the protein CASSLWGVPNTEAFF.

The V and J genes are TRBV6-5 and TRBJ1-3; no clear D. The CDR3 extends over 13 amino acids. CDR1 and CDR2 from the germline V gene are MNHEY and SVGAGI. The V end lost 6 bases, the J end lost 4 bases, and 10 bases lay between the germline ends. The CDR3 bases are TGTGCCAGCAGGGTGCGAGGCGGAAACACCATATATTTT. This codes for CASRVRGGNTIYF.

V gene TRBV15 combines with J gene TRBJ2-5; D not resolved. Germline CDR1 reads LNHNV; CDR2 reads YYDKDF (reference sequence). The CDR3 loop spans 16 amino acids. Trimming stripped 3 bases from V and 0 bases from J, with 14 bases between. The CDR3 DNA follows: TGTGCCACCAGCAGTTCAAGGCTCCAGGACCAAGAGACCCAGTACTTC. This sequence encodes CATSSSRLQDQETQYF.